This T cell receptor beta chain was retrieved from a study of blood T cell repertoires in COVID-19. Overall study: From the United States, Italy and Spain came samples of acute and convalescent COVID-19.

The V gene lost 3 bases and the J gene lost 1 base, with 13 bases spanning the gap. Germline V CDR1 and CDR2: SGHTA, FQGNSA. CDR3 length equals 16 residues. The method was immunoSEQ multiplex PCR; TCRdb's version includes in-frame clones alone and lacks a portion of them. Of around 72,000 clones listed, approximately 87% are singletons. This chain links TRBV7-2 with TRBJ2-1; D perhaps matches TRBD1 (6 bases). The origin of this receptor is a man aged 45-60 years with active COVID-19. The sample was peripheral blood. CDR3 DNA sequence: TGTGCCAGCAGCTTGACCAACAGGGTTTCCTACAATGAGCAGTTCTTC. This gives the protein CASSLTNRVSYNEQFF.